This entry lists 32 T cell receptor beta chains sequenced from one sample in a study of T cells after yellow fever vaccination (dated by TCRdb to between 2018 and 2020). This specimen's treatment or condition label, interpreted: live attenuated yellow fever vaccine strain. Receptor libraries were prepared by 5' RACE. TCRdb shows the sequencer as Illumina HiSeq 2500. The public reads were quality trimmed at Q25 with fastp and then assembled into clones with MiXCR by TCRdb, keeping productive beta chains. Every CDR3 protein is listed once, alongside the most common genes and DNA of its rows. For this sample there are some 560,000 distinct CDR3 sequences; about 17% appear just once. Approximately 15% of the sample goes to the ten largest clones. Sequenced here: PBMCs, sampled less than 6 days after the first yellow fever vaccination. The receptors here all came from a man aged 18 to 29 who received the YFV17D yellow fever vaccine.

This clonotype appeared a few times. The J gene is TRBJ2-2, the V gene TRBV5-1; no reliable D call. CDR1 and CDR2 from the germline V gene are SGHRS and YFSETQ. Trimming left V 4 bases short and J 2 bases short, with 9 bases between. There are 14 residues in the CDR3. The CDR3 bases are TGCGCCAGCAGCAGCGCCGTAAACACCGGGGAGCTGTTTTTT. As protein: CASSSAVNTGELFF.

This clonotype was detected only a few times. The V and J genes are TRBV12-3 or TRBV12-4 and TRBJ1-6, with D tentatively TRBD1 (5 bases). V shed 5 bases and J shed 9 bases, with 17 bases lying between them. CDR3 length: 15 residues. CDR3 residues: CASSPDGAWSSPLHF. The CDR3 nucleotides are TGTGCCAGCAGTCCCGACGGGGCCTGGTCTTCACCCCTCCACTTT.

The chain is built from TRBV7-2 and TRBJ1-2; D gene uncertain. This CDR3 is 15 amino acids long. Germline CDR1 reads SGHTA; CDR2 reads FQGNSA. The ends were cut back, 5 bases at V and 4 bases at J, with 17 bases in the middle. The CDR3 DNA sequence: TGTGCCAGCAGCGCCGGGCCGGATTATTCCTATGGCTACACCTTC. Its translation: CASSAGPDYSYGYTF.

A few counts support this clonotype. This chain joins TRBV7-9 and TRBJ2-5; no reliable D call. V dropped 4 bases and J dropped 1 base, with 10 bases sitting between them. From germline, CDR1 is SEHNR and CDR2 FQNEAQ (reference sequence). This CDR3 contains 14 residues. CDR3 sequence (DNA): TGTGCCAGCAGCTCCTGGGCGTTCCAAGAGACCCAGTACTTC. Encoded protein: CASSSWAFQETQYF.

The chain uses TRBV24-1 and TRBJ2-3, with a weak D call TRBD1 (6 bases). Germline loops: CDR1 KGHDR, CDR2 SFDVKD. The V gene lost 5 bases and the J gene lost 2 bases, with 13 bases spanning the gap. This CDR3 has 15 residues. The CDR3 loop reads CATSVGTLVTDTQYF. CDR3 bases: TGTGCCACCAGTGTAGGGACACTGGTCACAGATACGCAGTATTTT.

J is TRBJ1-4 and V is TRBV4-1, with a tentative D call TRBD1 (6 bases). Germline V gives CDR1 MGHRA, CDR2 YSYEKL. CDR3 length equals 15 residues. Trimming took off 4 bases at V and 5 bases at J, with 14 bases between the two ends. CDR3 DNA sequence: TGCGCCAGCAGCCCCCCAGGGGCCCTAAATGAAAAACTGTTTTTT. It yields the protein CASSPPGALNEKLFF.

This chain links TRBV30 with TRBJ1-1; D uncertain. Deletions cut 5 bases from V and 3 bases from J, with 7 bases between. This CDR3 contains 11 residues. CDR1 is GTSNPN and CDR2 is SVGIG in the germline V gene (reference sequence). For the CDR3, the DNA is TGTGCCTGGTCTATCGACACTGAAGCTTTCTTT. Residues: CAWSIDTEAFF.

The chain employs TRBV5-5 and TRBJ2-3, with a possible D match to TRBD1 (5 bases). The V gene's germline CDR1 is SGHKS and CDR2 YYEKEE (reference sequence). V was trimmed by 4 bases and J by 6 bases, leaving 18 bases between them. The CDR3 contains 15 residues. The CDR3 bases are TGTGCCAGCAGCCCCCCCCTGGGGCGGCCGGATACGCAGTATTTT. Translation: CASSPPLGRPDTQYF.

The rearrangement uses TRBV6-1 and TRBJ2-7; D may be TRBD2 (7 bases). V lost 3 bases to trimming and J lost 4 bases, with 16 bases between them. CDR3 size: 15 residues. The germline CDR1 and CDR2 sequences are MNHNS and SASEGT. The CDR3 is CASSDFVQGGYEQYV. The DNA for the CDR3 is TGTGCCAGCAGTGATTTCGTACAGGGAGGGTACGAGCAGTACGTC.

J is TRBJ2-4 and V is TRBV4-3; D may be TRBD1 or TRBD2 (6 bases each). CDR3 size: 17 residues. CDR1 and CDR2 from the germline V gene are LGHNA and YSLEER. Trimming pared 0 bases from V and 1 base from J, leaving 13 bases between. The CDR3 region is CASSQDVWGAAKNIQYF. CDR3 nucleotides: TGCGCCAGCAGCCAAGATGTGTGGGGGGCGGCCAAAAACATTCAGTACTTC.

CDR3 in amino acids: CASSPERSYGNTIYF. In DNA, the CDR3 is TGTGCCAGCAGCCCCGAAAGGAGTTACGGAAACACCATATATTTT. The chain links TRBV12-3 or TRBV12-4 to TRBJ1-3; D unresolved. The CDR3 totals 15 residues. The V and J ends lost 6 bases and 4 bases respectively, with 16 bases between them.

The chain employs TRBV30 and TRBJ1-1; D remains ambiguous. CDR1 and CDR2 from the germline V gene are GTSNPN and SVGIG (reference sequence). V lost 3 bases and J lost 9, with 17 bases in between. CDR3 size: 13 residues. The CDR3 coding sequence is TGTGCCTGGAGAACCCCGGGCCTTAGGAAAGCTTTCTTT. This gives the protein CAWRTPGLRKAFF.

This clonotype was seen more than once but under ten times. The chain is built from TRBV9 and TRBJ2-7; TRBD1 might be the D (6 bases). Trimming removed 0 bases at V and 7 bases at J, with 14 bases between. In germline, CDR1 is SGDLS, CDR2 YYNGEE. The CDR3 totals 14 residues. CDR3 amino acids: CASSVEPGVREQYF. The CDR3 coding sequence is TGTGCCAGCAGCGTAGAGCCAGGGGTACGGGAGCAGTACTTC.

This clonotype was seen a few times. This chain joins TRBV3-1 and TRBJ2-3; weak D call: TRBD2 (5 bases). The CDR3 has 14 residues. CDR1 is LGHDT and CDR2 is YNNKEL in the germline V gene (reference sequence). The germline V and J ends were trimmed by 0 bases and 4 bases, with 8 bases remaining between them. CDR3 nucleotide sequence: TGTGCCAGCAGCCAAGACCTAGCAGCAGATACGCAGTATTTT. This codes for CASSQDLAADTQYF.

CDR3 DNA: TGTGCCAGCTCAAAGCAGGCTTACTCCTACAATGAGCAGTTCTTC. This encodes CASSKQAYSYNEQFF. The chain uses TRBV18 and TRBJ2-1; D remains ambiguous. V lost 5 bases, J lost 0 bases, and 11 bases lay in between. This CDR3 has 15 amino acids. CDR1 is KGHSH and CDR2 is LQKENI in the germline V gene.

This clonotype was counted ten times or more. The chain couples TRBV12-3 or TRBV12-4 to TRBJ2-5, with TRBD1 matching over 10 bases. The CDR3 loop spans 15 amino acids. The V gene end was trimmed by 6 bases and the J gene end by 4 bases; junction bases not matched to a gene: 8. The CDR3 loop is CASSPGQGIGETQYF. The CDR3 DNA follows: TGTGCCAGCAGCCCGGGACAGGGGATTGGAGAGACCCAGTACTTC.

There are many counts of this clonotype. The genes are TRBV12-3 or TRBV12-4 and TRBJ2-5; 10 bases match TRBD2. The CDR3 consists of 16 residues. Losses at the gene ends were 5 bases for V and 4 bases for J; bases not matched to a gene: 10. DNA for the CDR3: TGTGCCAGCAGTGGGAGCGGGGGGGCCGTTTTAGAGACCCAGTACTTC. Protein: CASSGSGGAVLETQYF.

The V and J genes are TRBV12-3 or TRBV12-4 and TRBJ2-2, with D perhaps TRBD1 (6 bases). CDR3 length equals 13 residues. Trimming shortened V by 5 bases and J by 6 bases, and 10 bases separated the two germline ends. The CDR3 bases are TGTGCCAGCAGTAGACAGGTAGCCGGGGAGCTGTTTTTT. Residues: CASSRQVAGELFF.

This clonotype was observed a few times. The chain carries TRBV20-1 and TRBJ1-2; a possible D gene is TRBD1 (5 bases). V was pared by 5 bases and J by 2 bases, with 15 bases between. The CDR3 totals 14 residues. Per the germline V gene, CDR1 is DFQATT and CDR2 is SNEGSKA (reference sequence). CDR3 region: CSALGGELNYGYTF. The CDR3, as DNA: TGCAGTGCTCTTGGGGGGGAATTGAACTATGGCTACACCTTC.

The sample holds a few counts of this clonotype. For the CDR3, the DNA is TGTGCCAGCACCGACCGGGACAGGGGGAACACTGAAGCTTTCTTT. The encoded protein is CASTDRDRGNTEAFF. The chain links TRBV7-9 to TRBJ1-1; 10 nucleotides match TRBD1. The CDR3 spans 15 residues. Trimming removed 7 bases from V and 1 base from J; junction bases left unmatched: 6. The germline V gene encodes CDR1 SEHNR and CDR2 FQNEAQ (reference sequence).

This clonotype has more than one count but fewer than ten. This chain uses TRBV7-9 with TRBJ1-4; D may be TRBD1 (5 bases). Trimming stripped 5 bases from V and 6 bases from J, with 16 bases between. The germline CDR1 and CDR2 sequences are SEHNR and FQNEAQ (reference sequence). CDR3 size: 15 residues. CDR3 coding DNA: TGTGCCAGCAGCCAGTACGGGGACGGGGATGAAAAACTGTTTTTT. Protein product: CASSQYGDGDEKLFF.

This clonotype has a handful of counts. The chain joins TRBV5-1 to TRBJ1-4; no firm D call. The V and J ends lost 1 base and 0 bases respectively, with 10 bases between them. Germline assignment: CDR1 SGHRS and CDR2 YFSETQ. The CDR3 loop spans 16 amino acids. CDR3 protein: CASSLLMPPTNEKLFF. CDR3 sequence (DNA): TGCGCCAGCAGCTTGCTTATGCCCCCAACTAATGAAAAACTGTTTTTT. The full variable domain, rest sourced from reference TRBV5-1 and TRBJ1-4, is KAGVTQTPRYLIKTRGQQVTLSCSPISGHRSVSWYQQTPGQGLQFLFEYFSETQRNKGNFPGRFSGRQFSNSRSEMNVSTLELGDSALYLCASSLLMPPTNEKLFFGSGTQLSVL.

This chain joins TRBV7-6 and TRBJ1-1; D might be TRBD1 (6 bases). CDR1 is SGHVS and CDR2 is FNYEAQ in the germline V gene. Trimming cost V 3 bases and J 8 bases, with 19 bases left between them. This CDR3 region has 15 residues. The CDR3 region is CASSFEDSQFEEAFF. The CDR3 DNA reads as TGTGCCAGCAGCTTTGAGGACAGTCAATTTGAGGAAGCTTTCTTT.

The chain carries TRBV12-3 or TRBV12-4 and TRBJ1-5; 10 positions agree with TRBD1. J gave up 10 bases and V 6 bases, and 3 bases lay outside the gene matches. CDR3 length: 12 residues. For the CDR3, the DNA is TGTGCCAGCAGGGGACAGGGGACTCCCCAGCATTTT. It encodes CASRGQGTPQHF.

This clonotype was counted at least ten times. The V gene is TRBV5-1, the J gene TRBJ1-5; a possible D gene is TRBD1 (5 bases). The V and J ends lost 4 bases and 4 bases respectively, with 15 bases between them. The CDR3 consists of 15 residues. CDR1 is SGHRS and CDR2 is YFSETQ in the germline V gene. CDR3: CASSRDGAPNQPQHF. In DNA, the CDR3 is TGCGCCAGCAGCCGGGACGGTGCTCCGAATCAGCCCCAGCATTTT.

Many counts were recorded for this clonotype. The rearrangement joins TRBV15 to TRBJ2-5; possible D gene TRBD2, 6 bases. This CDR3 is built from 12 residues. The V end was cut by 6 bases, the J end by 5 bases, with 10 bases between. Germline V CDR1 and CDR2: LNHNV, YYDKDF (reference sequence). The CDR3 DNA is TGTGCCACCAGGGGGGGTGGGGAGACCCAGTACTTC. Protein product: CATRGGGETQYF.

This clonotype was observed a few times. J is TRBJ1-1 and V is TRBV28; D is unclear. The V gene's germline CDR1 is MDHEN and CDR2 SYDVKM. Trimming took 5 bases from V and 5 from J, leaving 18 bases between them. The CDR3 is 15 amino acids. The DNA of the CDR3 is TGTGCCAGCAGTGGGTTCATTAGGGTCGAGACTGAAGCTTTCTTT. The encoded protein is CASSGFIRVETEAFF.

The chain has TRBV5-4 and TRBJ2-7; 7 bases match TRBD2. Trimming at V came to 2 bases and at J to 0 bases, leaving 5 bases not matched to a gene. Germline values: CDR1 SGHNT, CDR2 YYREEE (reference sequence). CDR3 length: 15 amino acids. CDR3 protein: CASSFGRGSSYEQYV. CDR3 sequence (DNA): TGTGCCAGCAGCTTTGGGCGGGGGAGCTCCTACGAGCAGTACGTC.

As to this clonotype: The junction does not match germline at one end; this may be a read error. The CDR3 loop reads CASSPRDSENGYTF. The CDR3 DNA follows: TGTGCCAGCTCACCACGGGACAGCGAAAATGGCTACACATTC. J is TRBJ1-2 and V is TRBV18; 7 bases line up with TRBD1. The CDR3 has 14 residues. Germline V gene data show CDR1 as KGHSH and CDR2 as LQKENI.

This chain joins TRBV7-2 and TRBJ2-3; 12 bases fit TRBD2. J lost 5 bases, V lost 6 bases, and 3 bases had no gene match. The CDR3 has 14 residues. Germline CDR1 is SGHTA and CDR2 is FQGNSA. The CDR3 sequence: CASSGLAGRDTQYF. CDR3 nucleotides: TGTGCCAGCAGTGGACTAGCGGGGCGAGATACGCAGTATTTT. Drawing the rest from reference TRBV7-2 and TRBJ2-3, the complete variable domain is GAGVSQSPSNKVTEKGKDVELRCDPISGHTALYWYRQSLGQGLEFLIYFQGNSAPDKSGLPSDRFSAERTGGSVSTLTIQRTQQEDSAVYLCASSGLAGRDTQYFGPGTRLTVL.

The rearrangement links TRBV6-5 to TRBJ1-6; TRBD1 is a possible D gene (6 bases). Germline V gives CDR1 MNHEY, CDR2 SVGAGI. With 2 bases removed from V and 10 bases from J, the gap between germline ends came to 12 bases. The CDR3 loop spans 14 amino acids. The CDR3 protein is CASSYQGIGSPLHF. In DNA, the CDR3 is TGTGCCAGCAGTTACCAGGGGATCGGATCACCCCTCCACTTT.

This clonotype came up a few times. This chain connects TRBV7-2 to TRBJ1-2; possibly TRBD1 for D (6 bases). The V and J ends lost 4 bases and 2 bases respectively, with 11 bases between them. The germline gives CDR1 SGHTA, CDR2 FQGNSA. There are 14 residues in the CDR3. DNA of the CDR3: TGTGCCAGCAGCTCGCAGGACAGAAACTATGGCTACACCTTC. This sequence encodes CASSSQDRNYGYTF.